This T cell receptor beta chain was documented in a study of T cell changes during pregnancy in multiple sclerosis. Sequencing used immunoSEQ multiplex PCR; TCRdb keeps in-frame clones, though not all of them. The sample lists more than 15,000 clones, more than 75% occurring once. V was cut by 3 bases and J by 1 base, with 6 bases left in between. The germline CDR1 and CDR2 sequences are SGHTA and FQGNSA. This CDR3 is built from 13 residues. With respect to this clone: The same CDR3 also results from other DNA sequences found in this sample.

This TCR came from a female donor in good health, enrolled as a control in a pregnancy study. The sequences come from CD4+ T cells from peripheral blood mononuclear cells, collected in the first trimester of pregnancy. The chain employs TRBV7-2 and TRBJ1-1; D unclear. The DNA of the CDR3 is TGTGCCAGCAGCTTCCAGGAGAACACTGAAGCTTTCTTT. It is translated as CASSFQENTEAFF.